The T cell receptor (beta chain) described here comes from a study of blood T cell repertoires in COVID-19. Turning to the study itself: Samples representing acute and convalescent COVID-19 were sourced from the United States, Italy and Spain. Sample material is recorded as cDNA or gDNA derived from T cells, B-cell-depleted T cells, or PBMCs.

V was pared by 0 bases and J by 5 bases, with 13 bases between. CDR3 length: 15 amino acids. Germline values: CDR1 MNHEY, CDR2 SVGEGT. Original handling: Researchers report that nucleated cell counts were estimated from reference gene primer amplification. Assay: immunoSEQ multiplex PCR; the TCRdb copy retains only in-frame clones and omits some. V, J and clone size derive from that table, while D and trimming were established from the DNA sequence. The data contain fewer than 65,000 clones, approximately 79% of them seen just once; the ten biggest clones take up roughly 25%. The sequencing input was peripheral blood. This clonotype was sampled from an older man with acute or convalescent COVID-19. The chain uses TRBV6-2 or TRBV6-3 and TRBJ2-5; a weak D match, TRBD1 (6 bases). The DNA for the CDR3 is TGTGCCAGCAGTTACTCGCGGCAGGGGACGGAGACCCAGTACTTC. Its protein product is CASSYSRQGTETQYF.